Sequencing of this T cell receptor (beta chain) was carried out in a study of T-cell reconstitution after alpha-beta-depleted transplantation in children. Study conclusions and caveats: Some patients showed high day-60 TCRbeta diversity, which derived from surviving recipient T cells and thymic progenitors. Hyperexpanded clones declined; after one year, newly produced T cells mostly supplied diversity. Roughly two months post-transplant, alpha-beta T cells reportedly originated from several hundred graft clones that had expanded.

This clonotype was observed many times. Its matching antigen is unknown. For TCRbeta, the library was prepared with unique molecular identifiers. TCRdb reprocessed the PCR reads via MiXCR and lists one record per CDR3 protein. There are 200,000 to 250,000 distinct CDR3 sequences in the sample; 7.5% to 9.5% occur only once, and just under 6.5% lies in the top ten. This clonotype was sampled from a male patient aged 10 to 17 who had a stem cell transplant for acute lymphoblastic leukemia, so the T cells may come from the graft donor. The material was PBMCs, mostly from graft donor cells, obtained 180 days after TCRalphabeta/CD19-depleted stem cell transplant.

The CDR3 DNA sequence: TGTGCCAGCAGCTTAAGTGGCCCGGGAGGGGATTCACCCCTCCACTTT. Translating it yields CASSLSGPGGDSPLHF. The V gene is TRBV7-6, the J gene TRBJ1-6, with D tentatively TRBD1 (5 bases). This CDR3 is 16 amino acids long. The V end lost 2 bases, the J end lost 8 bases, and 16 bases lay between the germline ends. Per germline, CDR1 SGHVS and CDR2 FNYEAQ.